This T cell receptor beta chain stems from a study of blood T cell repertoires in COVID-19. Study-level information: Spain, Italy and the United States supplied samples that represented acute and convalescent COVID-19.

Original data processing: Reference gene primer amplification gave nucleated cell count estimates. The method was immunoSEQ multiplex PCR; TCRdb's version includes in-frame clones alone and lacks a portion of them. That table gives V, J and clone size, and the DNA gave D and trimming. Among around 11,000 clones, around 90% were seen once, and the ten largest hold about 10%. Trimming removed 4 bases from V and 6 bases from J, with 17 bases in between. The CDR3 length is 14 residues. In germline, CDR1 is SGHRS, CDR2 YFSETQ. The TCR comes from a human donor in a cohort sampled during active COVID-19. Sequenced material: peripheral blood. The chain is built from TRBV5-1 and TRBJ2-7; tentatively, D is TRBD1 (5 bases). For the CDR3, the DNA is TGCGCCAGCAGCCGAGGACAAAACTCGGGCGAGCAGTACTTC. Translating it yields CASSRGQNSGEQYF.